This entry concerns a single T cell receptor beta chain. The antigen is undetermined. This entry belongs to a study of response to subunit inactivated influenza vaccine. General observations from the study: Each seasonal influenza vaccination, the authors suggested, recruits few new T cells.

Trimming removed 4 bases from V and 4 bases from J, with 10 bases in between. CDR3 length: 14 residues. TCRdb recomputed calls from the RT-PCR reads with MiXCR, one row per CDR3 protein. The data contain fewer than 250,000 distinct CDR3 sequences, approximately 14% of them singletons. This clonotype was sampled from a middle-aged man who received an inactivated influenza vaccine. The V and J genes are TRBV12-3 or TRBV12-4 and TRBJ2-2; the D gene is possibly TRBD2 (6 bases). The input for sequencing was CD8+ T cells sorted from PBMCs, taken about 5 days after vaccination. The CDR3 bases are TGTGCCAGCAGTTACGGGGGACCCACCGGGGAGCTGTTTTTT. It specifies CASSYGGPTGELFF.